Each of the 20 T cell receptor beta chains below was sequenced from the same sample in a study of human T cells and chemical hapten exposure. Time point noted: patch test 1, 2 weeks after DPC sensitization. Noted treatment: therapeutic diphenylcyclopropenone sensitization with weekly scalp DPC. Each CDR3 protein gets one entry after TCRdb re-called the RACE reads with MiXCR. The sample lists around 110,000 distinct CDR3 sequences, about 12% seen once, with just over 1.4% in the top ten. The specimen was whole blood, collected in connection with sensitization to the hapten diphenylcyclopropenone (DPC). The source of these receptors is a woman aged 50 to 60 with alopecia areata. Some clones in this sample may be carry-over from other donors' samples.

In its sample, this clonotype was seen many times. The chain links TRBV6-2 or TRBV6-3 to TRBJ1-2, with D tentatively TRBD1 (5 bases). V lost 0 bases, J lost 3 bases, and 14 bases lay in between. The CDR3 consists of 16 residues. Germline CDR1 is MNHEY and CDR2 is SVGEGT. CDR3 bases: TGTGCCAGCAGTTACTCGCTCAGCAGGGTTGACTATGGCTACACCTTC. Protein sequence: CASSYSLSRVDYGYTF.

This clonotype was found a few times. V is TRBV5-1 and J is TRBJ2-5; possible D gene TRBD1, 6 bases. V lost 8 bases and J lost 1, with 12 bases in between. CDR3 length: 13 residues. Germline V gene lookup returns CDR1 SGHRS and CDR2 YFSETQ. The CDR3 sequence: CASRDRSQETQYF. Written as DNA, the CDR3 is TGCGCCAGTCGCGACAGGAGCCAAGAGACCCAGTACTTC.

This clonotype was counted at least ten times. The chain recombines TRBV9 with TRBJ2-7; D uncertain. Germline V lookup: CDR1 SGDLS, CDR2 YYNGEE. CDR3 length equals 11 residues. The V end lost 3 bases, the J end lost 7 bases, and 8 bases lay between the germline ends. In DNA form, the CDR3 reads TGTGCCAGCAGCGGGGCTTCTGAGCAGTACTTC. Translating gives CASSGASEQYF.

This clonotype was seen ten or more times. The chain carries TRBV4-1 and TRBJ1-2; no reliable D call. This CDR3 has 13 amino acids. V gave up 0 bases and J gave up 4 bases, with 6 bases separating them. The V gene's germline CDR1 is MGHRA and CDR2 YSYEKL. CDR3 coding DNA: TGCGCCAGCAGCCAAGAGATCGGCTATGGCTACACCTTC. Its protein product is CASSQEIGYGYTF.

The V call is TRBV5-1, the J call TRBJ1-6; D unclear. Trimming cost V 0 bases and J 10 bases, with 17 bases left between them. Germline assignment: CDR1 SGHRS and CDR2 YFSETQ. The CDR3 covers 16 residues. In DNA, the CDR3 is TGCGCCAGCAGCTTGGCTACAGCCCAGGAATACTCACCCCTCCACTTT. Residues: CASSLATAQEYSPLHF.

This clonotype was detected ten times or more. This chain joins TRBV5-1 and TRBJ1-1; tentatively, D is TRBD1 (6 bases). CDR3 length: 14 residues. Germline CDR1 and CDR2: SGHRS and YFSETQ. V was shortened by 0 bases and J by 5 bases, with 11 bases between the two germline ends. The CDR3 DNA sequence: TGCGCCAGCAGCTTGGAATTTCAGGGGACTGAAGCTTTCTTT. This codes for CASSLEFQGTEAFF.

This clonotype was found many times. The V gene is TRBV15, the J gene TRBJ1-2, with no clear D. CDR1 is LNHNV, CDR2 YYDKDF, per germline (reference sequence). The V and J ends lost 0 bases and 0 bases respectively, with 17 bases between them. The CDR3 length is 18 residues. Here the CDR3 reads CATSRDPIQREANYGYTF. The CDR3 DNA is TGTGCCACCAGCAGAGATCCTATACAGCGGGAGGCTAACTATGGCTACACCTTC. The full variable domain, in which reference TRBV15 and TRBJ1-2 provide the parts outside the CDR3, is DAMVIQNPRYQVTQFGKPVTLSCSQTLNHNVMYWYQQKSSQAPKLLFHYYDKDFNNEADTPDNFQSRRPNTSFCFLDIRSPGLGDTAMYLCATSRDPIQREANYGYTFGSGTRLTVV.

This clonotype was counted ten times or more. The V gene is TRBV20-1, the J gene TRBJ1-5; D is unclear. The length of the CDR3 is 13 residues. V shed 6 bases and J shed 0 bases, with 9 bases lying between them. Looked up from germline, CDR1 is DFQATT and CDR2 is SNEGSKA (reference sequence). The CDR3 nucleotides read TGCAGTGCCCTCGTTGGTAGCAATCAGCCCCAGCATTTT. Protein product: CSALVGSNQPQHF.

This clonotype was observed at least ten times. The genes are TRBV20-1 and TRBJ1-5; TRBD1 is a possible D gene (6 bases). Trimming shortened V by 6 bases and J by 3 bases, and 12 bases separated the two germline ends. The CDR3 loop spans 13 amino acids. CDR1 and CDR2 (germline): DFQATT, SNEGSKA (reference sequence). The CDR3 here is CSAAGTFNQPQHF. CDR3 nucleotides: TGCAGTGCCGCCGGGACATTCAATCAGCCCCAGCATTTT.

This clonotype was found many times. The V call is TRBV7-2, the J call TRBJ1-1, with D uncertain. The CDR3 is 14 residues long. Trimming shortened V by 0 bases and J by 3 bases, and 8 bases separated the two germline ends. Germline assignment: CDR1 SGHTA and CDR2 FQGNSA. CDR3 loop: CASSLAGKDTEAFF. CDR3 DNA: TGTGCCAGCAGCTTAGCGGGTAAGGACACTGAAGCTTTCTTT.

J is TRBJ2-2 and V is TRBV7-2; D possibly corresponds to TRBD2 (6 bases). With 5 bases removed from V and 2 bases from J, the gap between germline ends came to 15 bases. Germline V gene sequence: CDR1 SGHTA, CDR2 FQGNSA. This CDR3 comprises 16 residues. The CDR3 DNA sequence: TGTGCCAGCAGCCCCCGTGGAGGGATAAACACCGGGGAGCTGTTTTTT. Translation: CASSPRGGINTGELFF.

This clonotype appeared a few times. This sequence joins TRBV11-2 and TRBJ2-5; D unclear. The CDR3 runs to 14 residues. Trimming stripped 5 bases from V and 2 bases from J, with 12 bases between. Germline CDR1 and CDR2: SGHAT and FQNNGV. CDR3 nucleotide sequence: TGTGCCAGCAGCCAACCCGTAGGGCAAGAGACCCAGTACTTC. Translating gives CASSQPVGQETQYF.

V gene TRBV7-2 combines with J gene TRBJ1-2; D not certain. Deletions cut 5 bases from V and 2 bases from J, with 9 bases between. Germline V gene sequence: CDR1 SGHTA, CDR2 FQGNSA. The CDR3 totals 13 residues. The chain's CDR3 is CASSPQQNYGYTF. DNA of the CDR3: TGTGCCAGCAGCCCTCAACAGAACTATGGCTACACCTTC.

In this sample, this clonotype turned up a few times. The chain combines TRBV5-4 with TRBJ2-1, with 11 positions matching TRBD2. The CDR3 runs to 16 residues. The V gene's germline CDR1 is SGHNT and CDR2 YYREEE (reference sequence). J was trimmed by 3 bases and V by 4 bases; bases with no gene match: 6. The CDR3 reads CASSRKTSGIYNEQFF. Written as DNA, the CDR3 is TGTGCCAGCAGCCGGAAGACTAGCGGGATCTACAATGAGCAGTTCTTC.

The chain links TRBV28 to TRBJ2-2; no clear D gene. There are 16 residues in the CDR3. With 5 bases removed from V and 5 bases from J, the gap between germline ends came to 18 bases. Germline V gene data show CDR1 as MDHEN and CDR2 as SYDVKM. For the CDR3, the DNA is TGTGCCAGCAGTCTCTTTAACACCTGGCGAACCGGGGAGCTGTTTTTT. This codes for CASSLFNTWRTGELFF.

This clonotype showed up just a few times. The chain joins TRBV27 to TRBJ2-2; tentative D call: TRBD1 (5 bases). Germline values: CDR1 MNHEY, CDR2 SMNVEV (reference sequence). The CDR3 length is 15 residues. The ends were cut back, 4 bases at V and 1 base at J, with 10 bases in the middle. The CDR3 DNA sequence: TGTGCCAGCAGTTCCCACCAGGGGAACACCGGGGAGCTGTTTTTT. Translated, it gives CASSSHQGNTGELFF.

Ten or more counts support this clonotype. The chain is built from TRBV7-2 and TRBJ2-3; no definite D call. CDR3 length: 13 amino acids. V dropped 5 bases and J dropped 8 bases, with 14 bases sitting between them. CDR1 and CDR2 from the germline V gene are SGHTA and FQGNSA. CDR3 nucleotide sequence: TGTGCCAGCAGCCCATCTAGGACCCCTACGCAGTATTTT. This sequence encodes CASSPSRTPTQYF.

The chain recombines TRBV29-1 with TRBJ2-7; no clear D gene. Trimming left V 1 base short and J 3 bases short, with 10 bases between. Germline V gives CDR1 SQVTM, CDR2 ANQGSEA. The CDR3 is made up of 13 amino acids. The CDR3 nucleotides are TGCAGCGTTGAAGTGGGCGCATACTACGAGCAGTACTTC. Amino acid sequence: CSVEVGAYYEQYF.

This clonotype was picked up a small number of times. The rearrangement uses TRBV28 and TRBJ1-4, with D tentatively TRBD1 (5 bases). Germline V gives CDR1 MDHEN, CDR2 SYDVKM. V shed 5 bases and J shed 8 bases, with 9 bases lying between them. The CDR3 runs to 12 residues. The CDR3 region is CASSAGNEKLFF. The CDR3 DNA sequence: TGTGCCAGCAGTGCAGGGAACGAAAAACTGTTTTTT. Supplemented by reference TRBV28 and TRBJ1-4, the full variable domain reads DVKVTQSSRYLVKRTGEKVFLECVQDMDHENMFWYRQDPGLGLRLIYFSYDVKMKEKGDIPEGYSVSREKKERFSLILESASTNQTSMYLCASSAGNEKLFFGSGTQLSVL.

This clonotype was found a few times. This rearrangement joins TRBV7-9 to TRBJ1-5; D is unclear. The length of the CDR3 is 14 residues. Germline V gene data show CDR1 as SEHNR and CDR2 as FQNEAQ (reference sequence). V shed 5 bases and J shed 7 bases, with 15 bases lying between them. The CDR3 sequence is CASSTEAGIQPQHF. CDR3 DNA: TGTGCCAGCAGCACCGAGGCGGGGATACAGCCCCAGCATTTT.